The text below deals with one T cell receptor (beta chain). Its antigen is unknown. Per-base qualities were not stored, and no clone one base away is much larger. The germline V end is reduced by 7 bases and the J end by 8 bases; junction bases left unmatched: 11. According to the germline V gene (reference sequence), CDR1 reads MNHEY and CDR2 reads SMNVEV. The CDR3, cysteine through phenylalanine, is 14 amino acids long. The sequence is cut down to CDR3 DNA, 42 bases in frame from base 1. These data come from a study of T cell clonotyping in hematopoietic cell transplantation listed by TCRdb under 2021. A note on the overall study: Pretransplant samples from recipients were collected after cytoreduction. A total of some 140 blood samples were gathered in the study from roughly 40 consecutive transplant recipients along with their related donors. Patient recruitment ran from late 2015 to early 2017, and follow-up continued until late 2020 or death.

Results the study describes overall, beyond this receptor: After transplant, TCR diversity in recipients dropped, and pathologically expanded clonotypes climbed progressively between day 30 and day 180. The sample size was limited, and CD4 and CD8 repertoire contributions could not be separated because cells were not sorted. Overlap with donor repertoires was found for only a small fraction of recipient repertoires, with over 97% found to appear de novo at the given depth. Donor and pretransplant recipient Inverse Simpson Index values predicted broader posttransplant TCR repertoire diversity.

The immunoSEQ assay, a bias-controlled multiplex PCR using V- and J-specific primers, was used to amplify TCR beta CDR3 regions from genomic DNA. A second PCR step added a proprietary barcode and Illumina adapter sequences to the CDR3 amplicons. An Illumina MiSeq instrument was used to sequence the CDR3 libraries. In the paper's pipeline: Export and quality control were handled in immunoSEQ Analyzer 3.0, while downstream analyses relied on R Bioconductor and Immunarch. Only productive rearrangements in the normalized downsampled data set went into calculating the repertoire metrics. In the normalized cohort, a clonotype counted as pathologically expanded if the clonotype was larger than 5 templates. Repertoire diversity was measured with the Inverse Simpson Index. To capture all clonotypes, the CMV-specificity analyses were run on the non-normalized data set. TCRdb holds this immuneACCESS table with in-frame rearrangements only. Some clones are missing; in checked studies, unresolved V genes explain under half, and the rest has no known cause. The V and J calls and clone size come from that table; D and trimming were worked out from the DNA. Within this sample are roughly 17,000 clones, with about 92% of them counted one time only. Jointly, the top ten make up about 1.8% of the sample.

The meaning of the sample's time point label: recipient sample about 28 days before transplant, after cytoreduction. Blood from recipients was drawn about 28 days before transplant and again at days 30, 100 and 180 after transplant. Using Nuclei Lysis Solution, genomic DNA was extracted from unfractionated peripheral blood mononuclear cells that were either fresh or cryopreserved. The V gene is TRBV27 and the J gene is TRBJ1-2; 9 central nucleotides agree with TRBD1. The source was peripheral blood mononuclear cells, collected before stem cell transplant. The TCR was taken from a man between 18 and 29 years old with biphenotypic leukemia. Some clones in this sample may be carry-over from other donors' samples. Read as DNA, the sequence is TGTGCCAGCATTCCCTCCCACAGGGGGCTCGGCTACACCTTC. It specifies CASIPSHRGLGYTF.